These 23 T cell receptor beta chains share one sample of origin, sequenced in a study of regulatory T cells in long-lasting Graves disease (dated by TCRdb to the early 2020s). Library construction relied on multiplex PCR. Sequencing used an Illumina HiSeq 4000. CDR3 regions were amplified by Arm-PCR with iRepertoire HTBI primers to construct TCR beta libraries. Clones were called with MiXCR by TCRdb after fastp trimmed the public reads at Q25, and only in-frame beta chains were retained. A single entry per CDR3 protein holds the most common genes and DNA from its merged rows. This sample comprises hundreds of thousands of distinct CDR3 sequences, approximately 12% of them detected only once. The ten largest clonotypes hold over 7.5% of the sample. This specimen's time point label, interpreted: newly diagnosed GD, antithyroid drugs for less than 3 months. For both TCR sequencing and RNA sequencing, RNA was extracted from PBMCs in TRIzol.

These data were also reused for a study on T cells in Graves' hyperthyroidism and ophthalmopathy.

The material was peripheral blood mononuclear cells (PBMCs), obtained at new diagnosis, from a patient treated with antithyroid drugs. Receptors were obtained from a man aged 25 to 45 with Graves disease. Donor details come from another sample of the same person, matched by shared clones.

In this sample, this clonotype turned up many times. The rearrangement uses TRBV20-1 and TRBJ2-7; TRBD1 matches 9 bases. V was clipped by 1 base and J by 3 bases; unmatched bases: 7. CDR1 is DFQATT and CDR2 is SNEGSKA in the germline V gene (reference sequence). The CDR3 runs 15 residues. The chain's CDR3 is CSARGGTGSFYEQYF. The CDR3 DNA reads TGCAGTGCTAGAGGAGGGACAGGGAGTTTCTACGAGCAGTACTTC.

This clonotype came up a few times. V and J are TRBV6-2 or TRBV6-3 and TRBJ2-7; no clear D. The CDR3 has 12 amino acids. V dropped 5 bases and J dropped 6 bases, with 11 bases sitting between them. Germline V gives CDR1 MNHEY, CDR2 SVGEGT. The CDR3 sequence is CASSESGLEQYF. In nucleotides, the CDR3 is TGTGCCAGCAGTGAATCTGGGCTCGAGCAGTACTTC.

This clonotype has at least ten counts. V gene TRBV28 combines with J gene TRBJ1-2; D unresolved. The CDR3 consists of 11 residues. Germline lookup yields CDR1 MDHEN and CDR2 SYDVKM. V gave up 7 bases and J gave up 2 bases, with 5 bases separating them. CDR3: CASKGNYGYTF. The CDR3 DNA sequence: TGTGCCAGCAAAGGAAACTATGGCTACACCTTC.

This clonotype was seen ten or more times. The chain is built from TRBV15 and TRBJ2-7; D remains ambiguous. Trimming took off 5 bases at V and 5 bases at J, with 13 bases between the two ends. CDR3 length equals 13 residues. Germline V gene data show CDR1 as LNHNV and CDR2 as YYDKDF (reference sequence). CDR3 in amino acids: CATSLEIFDEQYF. Here the CDR3 DNA reads TGTGCCACCAGCCTGGAGATCTTCGACGAGCAGTACTTC.

With respect to this clonotype: The junction departs from the called germline gene at one end, perhaps through a read error. The chain employs TRBV10-2 and TRBJ2-2; 8 bases line up with TRBD2. This CDR3 has 16 residues. Germline CDR1 WSHSY, CDR2 SAAADI. DNA for the CDR3: TGCACCAGCAAGGCTCCTAGCGGGCGGAACACCGGGGAGCTGTTTTTT. It translates to CTSKAPSGRNTGELFF.

The table lists this clonotype with many counts. The chain uses TRBV6-1 and TRBJ2-2; the match to TRBD2 covers 10 bases. Germline assignment: CDR1 MNHNS and CDR2 SASEGT. J lost 6 bases, V lost 8 bases, and 0 bases had no gene match. This CDR3 has 12 amino acids. CDR3 coding DNA: TGTGCCAGCGGACTAGCGGCCGGGGAGCTGTTTTTT. It is translated as CASGLAAGELFF.

This clonotype was detected ten times or more. A read error may produce the germline difference seen at one junction end. This rearrangement joins TRBV5-1 to TRBJ1-2; D possibly corresponds to TRBD1 (5 bases). CDR1 is SGHRS and CDR2 is YFSETQ in the germline V gene. This CDR3 spans 11 amino acids. The CDR3 DNA follows: TGTGCCAGCGGGGGGAGCTATGGCTACACCTTC. Translated, it gives CASGGSYGYTF. The whole variable domain, remainder taken from reference TRBV5-1 and TRBJ1-2, is KAGVTQTPRYLIKTRGQQVTLSCSPISGHRSVSWYQQTPGQGLQFLFEYFSETQRNKGNFPGRFSGRQFSNSRSEMNVSTLELGDSALYLCASGGSYGYTFGSGTRLTVV.

This clonotype showed up many times. The CDR3 region is CASRGGQSSYEQYF. The CDR3 DNA follows: TGCGCCAGTAGAGGCGGGCAGAGCTCCTACGAGCAGTACTTC. The chain recombines TRBV5-1 with TRBJ2-7; D possibly corresponds to TRBD2 (5 bases). There are 14 residues in the CDR3. CDR1 is SGHRS and CDR2 is YFSETQ in the germline V gene. V dropped 8 bases and J dropped 0 bases, with 15 bases sitting between them.

In its sample, this clonotype was seen many times. The rearrangement uses TRBV6-1 and TRBJ1-1, with TRBD1 matching 11 bases. Germline assignment: CDR1 MNHNS and CDR2 SASEGT. The CDR3 has 18 residues. V was clipped by 9 bases and J by 2 bases; unmatched bases: 17. The CDR3 here is CASTRPPGTGGFNTEAFF. In DNA, the CDR3 is TGTGCCAGTACGAGACCCCCCGGGACAGGGGGATTCAACACTGAAGCTTTCTTT.

This clonotype came up many times. This chain uses TRBV20-1 with TRBJ2-5, with 10 bases matching TRBD2. V gave up 5 bases and J gave up 3 bases; unmatched junction bases: 6. Germline-derived CDR1 and CDR2 are DFQATT and SNEGSKA (reference sequence). This CDR3 comprises 14 residues. The CDR3 spells CSAHSGRIEETQYF. As DNA, the CDR3 is TGCAGTGCTCATAGCGGGAGGATTGAAGAGACCCAGTACTTC.

This clonotype was counted at least ten times. The J gene is TRBJ2-2, the V gene TRBV20-1; D could derive from TRBD1 or TRBD2 (5 bases each). The ends were cut back, 5 bases at V and 2 bases at J, with 9 bases in the middle. Germline V gives CDR1 DFQATT, CDR2 SNEGSKA (reference sequence). The CDR3 runs 13 residues. The CDR3 bases are TGCAGTGCTTCCGGGACCAACACCGGGGAGCTGTTTTTT. This sequence encodes CSASGTNTGELFF.

About this clonotype itself: The likely explanation is a read error, given a far larger clone one base away. The J gene is TRBJ2-1, the V gene TRBV20-1, with TRBD2 matching over 16 bases. Germline V gene sequence: CDR1 DFQATT, CDR2 SNEGSKA (reference sequence). J gave up 13 bases and V 8 bases, and 14 bases lay outside the gene matches. The CDR3 has 15 amino acids. The CDR3 region has the DNA TGCAGTACCTGGGGACTAGCGGGAGGGACGAAGACCCAGTTCTTC. This sequence encodes CSTWGLAGGTKTQFF.

In this sample, this clonotype turned up many times. The CDR3 bases are TGTGCCAGCGCCGGGACTAGCGATAGGGATACGCAGTATTTT. It specifies CASAGTSDRDTQYF. This rearrangement joins TRBV2 to TRBJ2-3; 10 bases agree with TRBD2. There are 14 residues in the CDR3. Germline CDR1 reads SNHLY; CDR2 reads FYNNEI. After removal of 8 bases from V and 6 bases from J, the junction contained 8 bases not matched to a gene.

The chain couples TRBV11-1 to TRBJ2-7; a possible D gene is TRBD1 (6 bases). V was clipped by 1 base and J by 0 bases, with 10 bases between them. There are 15 residues in the CDR3. In germline, CDR1 is SGHAT, CDR2 FQDESV (reference sequence). In DNA form, the CDR3 reads TGTGCCAGCAGCTTAGTAGGGGACAACTCCTACGAGCAGTACTTC. Translated, it gives CASSLVGDNSYEQYF.

To note about this clonotype: This could be a read error, since a much larger clone is one nucleotide away. The V and J genes are TRBV12-3 or TRBV12-4 and TRBJ2-7; tentatively, D is TRBD2 (6 bases). This CDR3 comprises 12 residues. CDR3 in DNA: TGTGCCAGCAGTTTAGAGGACTACGAGCGGTACTTC. The encoded protein is CASSLEDYERYF.

This clonotype has a handful of counts. The chain couples TRBV2 to TRBJ1-5; maybe TRBD1 (6 bases). The germline V gene encodes CDR1 SNHLY and CDR2 FYNNEI. The V end was cut by 5 bases, the J end by 5 bases, with 25 bases between. CDR3 length: 18 amino acids. CDR3 residues: CASSQRWRTDLPDQPQHF. As DNA, the CDR3 is TGTGCCAGCAGTCAAAGATGGAGGACAGACCTACCAGATCAGCCCCAGCATTTT.

There are many counts of this clonotype. This sequence joins TRBV24-1 and TRBJ2-3; D is possibly TRBD1 (5 bases). V was clipped by 4 bases and J by 5 bases, with 9 bases between them. The germline gives CDR1 KGHDR, CDR2 SFDVKD. The length of the CDR3 is 13 residues. The CDR3 region has the DNA TGTGCCACCAGTGAACCTAGGGGAGATACGCAGTATTTT. It encodes CATSEPRGDTQYF.

This clonotype was counted many times. The chain recombines TRBV12-3 or TRBV12-4 with TRBJ2-1; perhaps D is TRBD1 or TRBD2 (5 bases each). The ends were cut back, 3 bases at V and 2 bases at J, with 8 bases in the middle. The CDR3 consists of 14 residues. The CDR3 DNA is TGTGCCAGCAGTTTTTGGGGACCCTACAATGAGCAGTTCTTC. Encoded protein: CASSFWGPYNEQFF.

This clonotype was observed at least ten times. The CDR3 region is CASSKWGGTGEGEQYF. CDR3 DNA: TGTGCCAGCAGCAAGTGGGGCGGGACAGGGGAAGGCGAGCAGTACTTC. The chain employs TRBV7-2 and TRBJ2-7, with 10 bases matching TRBD1. The CDR3 runs 16 residues. Trimming took 5 bases from V and 6 from J; bases not matched to a gene: 13. The germline gives CDR1 SGHTA, CDR2 FQGNSA.

The sample holds a few counts of this clonotype. The chain carries TRBV13 and TRBJ2-4; D gene ambiguous. V was shortened by 5 bases and J by 8 bases, with 10 bases between the two germline ends. The CDR3 runs 12 residues. Germline CDR1 PRHDT, CDR2 FYEKMQ (reference sequence). This CDR3 is CASSPARDIQYF. In nucleotides, the CDR3 is TGTGCCAGCAGCCCAGCACGGGACATTCAGTACTTC. The complete variable domain, with remaining parts taken from reference TRBV13 and TRBJ2-4, reads AAGVIQSPRHLIKEKRETATLKCYPIPRHDTVYWYQQGPGQDPQFLISFYEKMQSDKGSIPDRFSAQQFSDYHSELNMSSLELGDSALYFCASSPARDIQYFGAGTRLSVL.

In the case of this clonotype: Possible read error: a much larger clone is one base away. Since the CDR3 does not end with the conserved phenylalanine or tryptophan, this likely comes from a read error. The V call is TRBV7-9, the J call TRBJ2-7, with D maybe TRBD2 (5 bases). Germline assignment: CDR1 SEHNR and CDR2 FQNEAQ (reference sequence). The CDR3 consists of 13 residues. Trimming took off 3 bases at V and 1 base at J, with 7 bases between the two ends. The DNA of the CDR3 is TGTGCCAGCAGCTTGAGGGAATCCTACGAGCAGTACCTC. The encoded protein is CASSLRESYEQYL.

This clonotype was seen many times. The chain uses TRBV12-3 or TRBV12-4 and TRBJ1-2; possible D gene TRBD1, 5 bases. There are 14 residues in the CDR3. Trimming removed 7 bases from V and 4 bases from J, with 16 bases in between. The CDR3 here is CASTQQALGYGYTF. CDR3 bases: TGTGCCAGCACCCAACAGGCCCTGGGCTATGGCTACACCTTC.

This clonotype was counted many times. V is TRBV27 and J is TRBJ1-5; D is possibly TRBD1 (6 bases). This CDR3 is 15 amino acids long. The V gene lost 5 bases and the J gene lost 2 bases, with 13 bases spanning the gap. Germline CDR1 reads MNHEY; CDR2 reads SMNVEV (reference sequence). The CDR3 DNA is TGTGCCAGCAGTGCACAGGGTCTGGGCAATCAGCCCCAGCATTTT. It specifies CASSAQGLGNQPQHF.